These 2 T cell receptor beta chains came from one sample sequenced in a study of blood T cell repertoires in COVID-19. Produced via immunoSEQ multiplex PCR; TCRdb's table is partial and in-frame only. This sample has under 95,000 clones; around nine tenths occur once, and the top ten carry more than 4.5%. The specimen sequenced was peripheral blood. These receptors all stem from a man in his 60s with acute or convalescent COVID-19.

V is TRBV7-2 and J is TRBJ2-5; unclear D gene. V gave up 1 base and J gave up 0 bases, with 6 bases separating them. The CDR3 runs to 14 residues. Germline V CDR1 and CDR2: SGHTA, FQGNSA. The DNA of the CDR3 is TGTGCCAGCAGCTTAGATAGAAACCAAGAGACCCAGTACTTC. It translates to CASSLDRNQETQYF.

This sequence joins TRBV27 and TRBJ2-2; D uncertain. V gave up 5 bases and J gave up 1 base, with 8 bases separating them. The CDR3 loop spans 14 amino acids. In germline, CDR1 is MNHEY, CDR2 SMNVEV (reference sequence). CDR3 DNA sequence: TGTGCCAGCAGTACTCGACAGAACACCGGGGAGCTGTTTTTT. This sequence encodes CASSTRQNTGELFF.